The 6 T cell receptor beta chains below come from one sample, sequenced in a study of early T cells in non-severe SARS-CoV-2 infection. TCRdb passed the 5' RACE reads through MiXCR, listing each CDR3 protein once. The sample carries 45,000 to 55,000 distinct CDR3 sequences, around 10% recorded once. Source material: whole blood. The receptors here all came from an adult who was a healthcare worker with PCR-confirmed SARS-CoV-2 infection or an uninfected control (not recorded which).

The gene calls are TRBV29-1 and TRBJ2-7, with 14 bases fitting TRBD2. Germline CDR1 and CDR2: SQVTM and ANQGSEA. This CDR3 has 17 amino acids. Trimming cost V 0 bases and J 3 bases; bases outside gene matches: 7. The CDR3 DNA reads TGCAGCGTTGAAGATTCCCCGACTAGCGGGAGGGGCTACGAGCAGTACTTC. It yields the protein CSVEDSPTSGRGYEQYF.

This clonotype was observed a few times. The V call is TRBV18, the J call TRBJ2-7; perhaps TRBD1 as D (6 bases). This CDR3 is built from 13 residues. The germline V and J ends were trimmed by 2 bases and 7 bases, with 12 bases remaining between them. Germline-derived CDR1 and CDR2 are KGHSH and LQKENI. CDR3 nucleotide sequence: TGTGCCAGCTCACCAGACCAGGGGACGGAGCAGTACTTC. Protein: CASSPDQGTEQYF.

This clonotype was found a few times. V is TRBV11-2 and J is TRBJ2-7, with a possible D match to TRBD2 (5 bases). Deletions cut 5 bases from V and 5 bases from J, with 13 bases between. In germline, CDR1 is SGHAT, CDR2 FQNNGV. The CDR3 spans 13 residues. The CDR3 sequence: CASSPTRVHEQYF. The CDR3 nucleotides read TGTGCCAGCAGCCCTACGAGGGTCCACGAGCAGTACTTC.

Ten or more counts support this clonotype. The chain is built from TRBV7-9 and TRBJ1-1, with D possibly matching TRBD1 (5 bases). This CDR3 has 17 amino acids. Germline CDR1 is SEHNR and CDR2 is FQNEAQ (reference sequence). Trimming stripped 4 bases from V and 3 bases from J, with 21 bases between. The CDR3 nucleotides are TGTGCCAGCAGCTCCCTAATCGGGGGAGACGGTGACACTGAAGCTTTCTTT. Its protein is CASSSLIGGDGDTEAFF.

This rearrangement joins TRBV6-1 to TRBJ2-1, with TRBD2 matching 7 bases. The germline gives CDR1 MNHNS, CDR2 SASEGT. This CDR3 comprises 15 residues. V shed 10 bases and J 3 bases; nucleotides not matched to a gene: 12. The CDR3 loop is CAMGLPIPIYNEQFF. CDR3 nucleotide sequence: TGTGCCATGGGACTACCAATTCCCATCTACAATGAGCAGTTCTTC.

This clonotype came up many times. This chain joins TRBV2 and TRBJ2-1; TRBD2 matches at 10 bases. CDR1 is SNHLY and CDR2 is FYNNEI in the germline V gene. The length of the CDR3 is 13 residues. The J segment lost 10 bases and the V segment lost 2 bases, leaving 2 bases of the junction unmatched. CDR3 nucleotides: TGTGCCAGCAGTGAACTAGCGGGAGTAGAGCAGTTCTTC. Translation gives CASSELAGVEQFF. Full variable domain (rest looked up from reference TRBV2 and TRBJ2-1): EPEVTQTPSHQVTQMGQEVILRCVPISNHLYFYWYRQILGQKVEFLVSFYNNEISEKSEIFDDQFSVERPDGSNFTLKIRSTKLEDSAMYFCASSELAGVEQFFGPGTRLTVL.